This record covers a single T cell receptor beta chain. Antigen specificity is unknown. CDR1 is ENHRY and CDR2 is SYGVKD in the germline V gene. J lost 10 bases, V lost 2 bases, and 6 bases had no gene match. There are 13 residues in the CDR3. This specimen comes from a study of cytomegalovirus exposure and HLA in healthy donors. Findings and limits, study-wide: The classifier was said to identify cytomegalovirus status with high specificity and sensitivity. Three CMV-associated chains were confirmed in vitro to be specific for CMV antigens.

Using immunoSEQ multiplex PCR, the repertoire was profiled, and TCRdb retains in-frame clones only, with some absent. This sample has about 140,000 clones, with approximately 86% found just once. The chain is built from TRBV10-3 and TRBJ1-1, with 8 bases matching TRBD1. This receptor was identified in a woman between 18 and 29 years old in good health and CMV-seropositive. The specimen sequenced was PBMCs. CDR3 sequence: CAISETGGPGAFF. In DNA form, the CDR3 reads TGTGCCATCAGTGAGACAGGGGGGCCCGGAGCTTTCTTT.